Below, 10 T cell receptor beta chains from the same sample are listed, as sequenced in a study of CD8 T cells in ankylosing spondylitis. From the 5' RACE reads, TCRdb called clonotypes with MiXCR, one entry per CDR3 protein. In the table there are 400,000 to 450,000 distinct CDR3 sequences, roughly a sixth of which are singletons. These receptors' antigens are unknown. Whole-study results and caveats: Seemingly distinctive of ankylosing spondylitis blood was a TCR beta motif formed by eight highly homologous variants.

The sequenced sample consisted of blood, either unsorted or a sorted T cell fraction (not recorded which). Source of these receptors: a male donor with ankylosing spondylitis.

This chain uses TRBV5-1 with TRBJ2-5; D remains ambiguous. Germline V gene data show CDR1 as SGHRS and CDR2 as YFSETQ. The CDR3 consists of 13 residues. Trimming removed 5 bases from V and 0 bases from J, with 8 bases in between. The chain's CDR3 is CASSNSNQETQYF. DNA for the CDR3: TGCGCCAGCAGTAACAGCAACCAAGAGACCCAGTACTTC.

This clonotype appeared a few times. This chain links TRBV4-2 with TRBJ2-1; 9 positions agree with TRBD2. The CDR3 is made up of 16 amino acids. Germline assignment: CDR1 LGHNA and CDR2 YNFKEQ. V lost 0 bases and J lost 4; bases outside the gene matches: 4. The CDR3 here is CASSQEVLAGYNEQFF. In DNA form, the CDR3 reads TGTGCCAGCAGCCAAGAGGTGCTAGCGGGGTACAATGAGCAGTTCTTC.

The sample holds a few counts of this clonotype. The rearrangement joins TRBV7-3 to TRBJ2-2; no reliable D call. The ends were cut back, 4 bases at V and 6 bases at J, with 6 bases in the middle. The CDR3 runs to 12 residues. Germline CDR1 and CDR2: SGHTA and FQGTGA. CDR3 sequence reads: CASSSFAGELFF. CDR3 DNA: TGTGCCAGCAGCTCGTTTGCCGGGGAGCTGTTTTTT.

This chain connects TRBV20-1 to TRBJ2-1, with TRBD2 identical over 10 bases. The CDR3 runs 16 residues. Looked up from germline, CDR1 is DFQATT and CDR2 is SNEGSKA (reference sequence). V dropped 6 bases and J dropped 6; count of bases not matched to a gene: 14. The CDR3 DNA is TGCAGTGCCCGCCGAGCAGCGGGAGGGGAGAGCAATGAGCAGTTCTTC. The encoded protein is CSARRAAGGESNEQFF.

The chain recombines TRBV18 with TRBJ1-1, with D possibly matching TRBD1 (5 bases). There are 14 residues in the CDR3. Looked up from germline, CDR1 is KGHSH and CDR2 is LQKENI. V dropped 2 bases and J dropped 1 base, with 8 bases sitting between them. CDR3 amino acids: CASSPGAPNTEAFF. The DNA for the CDR3 is TGTGCCAGCTCACCAGGGGCTCCGAACACTGAAGCTTTCTTT.

The chain uses TRBV5-6 and TRBJ2-7; D gene uncertain. Trimming stripped 1 base from V and 6 bases from J, with 5 bases between. This CDR3 comprises 11 residues. The germline V gene encodes CDR1 SGHDT and CDR2 YYEEEE. In DNA, the CDR3 is TGTGCCAGCAGCTTGTCGGGCGAGCAGTACTTC. Its protein is CASSLSGEQYF.

This clonotype turned up a few times. The chain carries TRBV15 and TRBJ2-1; 11 bases agree with TRBD2. There are 16 residues in the CDR3. The V gene end was trimmed by 4 bases and the J gene end by 6 bases; junction bases not matched to a gene: 8. Germline V gene lookup returns CDR1 LNHNV and CDR2 YYDKDF (reference sequence). The CDR3 nucleotides are TGTGCCACCAGCAAAACTAGCGGGAGTAAGCTCAATGAGCAGTTCTTC. Protein product: CATSKTSGSKLNEQFF.

The chain links TRBV27 to TRBJ2-7; either TRBD1 or TRBD2 may supply D (5 bases each). This CDR3 is built from 13 residues. Germline CDR1 MNHEY, CDR2 SMNVEV (reference sequence). Between the trimmed V and J ends, which lost 6 bases and 3 bases, there was a span of 12 bases. The CDR3 is CASSRRDDYEQYF. CDR3 nucleotide sequence: TGTGCCAGCAGCCGCCGGGACGACTACGAGCAGTACTTC.

This clonotype showed up just a few times. The chain links TRBV10-3 to TRBJ2-3; D tentatively fits TRBD1 or TRBD2 (7 bases each). V was shortened by 4 bases and J by 3 bases, with 14 bases between the two germline ends. This CDR3 comprises 15 residues. The V gene's germline CDR1 is ENHRY and CDR2 SYGVKD. The CDR3 DNA sequence: TGTGCCATCAGTGGACCCAGGGGGGGGACAGATACGCAGTATTTT. Protein product: CAISGPRGGTDTQYF.

The chain joins TRBV7-2 to TRBJ1-2; TRBD1 agrees at 7 bases. CDR1 is SGHTA and CDR2 is FQGNSA in the germline V gene. The CDR3 contains 17 residues. The junction had 16 bases not matched to a gene; V was cut back by 5 bases and J by 4 bases. The CDR3 DNA sequence: TGTGCCAGCAGCAAGGGGGCGACAGGGTCCAAACTCTATGGCTACACCTTC. Residues: CASSKGATGSKLYGYTF.